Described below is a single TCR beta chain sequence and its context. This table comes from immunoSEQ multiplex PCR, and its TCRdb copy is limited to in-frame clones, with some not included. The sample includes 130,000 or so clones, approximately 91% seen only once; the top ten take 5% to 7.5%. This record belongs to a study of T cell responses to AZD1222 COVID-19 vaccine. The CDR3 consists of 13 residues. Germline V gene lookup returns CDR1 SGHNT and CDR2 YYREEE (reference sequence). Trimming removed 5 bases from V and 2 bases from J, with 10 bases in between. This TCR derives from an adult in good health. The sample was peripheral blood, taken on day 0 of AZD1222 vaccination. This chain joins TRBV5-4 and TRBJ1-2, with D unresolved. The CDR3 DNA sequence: TGTGCCAGCAGAGGCAGTTTAAACTATGGCTACACCTTC. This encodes CASRGSLNYGYTF.